A selection of T cell receptor beta chains follows, all from one sample in a study of human T cells and chemical hapten exposure. TCRdb reanalysed the RACE reads using MiXCR and keeps one entry per CDR3 protein. This sample has more than 250,000 distinct CDR3 sequences, with more than 6.5% found just once. The sequencing here drew on whole blood, taken in connection with sensitization to the hapten diphenylcyclopropenone (DPC). Receptors were obtained from a woman between 40 and 55 years old with alopecia areata. Some clones in this sample may be carry-over from other donors' samples. Each CDR3 is given with its conserved first and last residue. Fields, in order: CDR3 DNA, CDR3 protein, D gene, J gene, clone size, CDR3 length, V gene. D genes are given only for firm matches. Clone size is shown for a subset of rows, as once, few, many or a class of expanded clone.

CDR3 DNA: TGTGCCAGCACCCCACTAGCGCTGTCGGGGAACATTCAGTACTTC; CDR3 protein: CASTPLALSGNIQYF; D gene: TRBD2; J gene: TRBJ2-4; clone size: few; CDR3 length: 15; V gene: TRBV6-2/TRBV6-3
CDR3 DNA: TGTGCCAGCAGCTTGGGCTCGAGCAGCTACGAGCAGTACTTC; CDR3 protein: CASSLGSSSYEQYF; D gene: .; J gene: TRBJ2-7; clone size: few; CDR3 length: 14; V gene: TRBV5-6
CDR3 DNA: TGTGCTAGTGCCCTCACAGGAGATCAGCCCCAGCATTTT; CDR3 protein: CASALTGDQPQHF; D gene: .; J gene: TRBJ1-5; clone size: .; CDR3 length: 13; V gene: TRBV12-5
CDR3 DNA: TGCAGTGCTAGGAACCCCGGACAGTCTAACTATGGCTACACCTTC; CDR3 protein: CSARNPGQSNYGYTF; D gene: .; J gene: TRBJ1-2; clone size: few; CDR3 length: 15; V gene: TRBV20-1
CDR3 DNA: TGTGCCAGCAGTAGAGGGAACGAGCAGTACTTC; CDR3 protein: CASSRGNEQYF; D gene: .; J gene: TRBJ2-7; clone size: few; CDR3 length: 11; V gene: TRBV27
CDR3 DNA: TGCAGCGTTGAAGATTCGGACAGGGGGCTGAACATTCAGTACTTC; CDR3 protein: CSVEDSDRGLNIQYF; D gene: TRBD1; J gene: TRBJ2-4; clone size: many; CDR3 length: 15; V gene: TRBV29-1
CDR3 DNA: TGCGCCAGCAGCTTGGACGGTGCCTACAATGAGCAGTTCTTC; CDR3 protein: CASSLDGAYNEQFF; D gene: .; J gene: TRBJ2-1; clone size: many; CDR3 length: 14; V gene: TRBV5-1
CDR3 DNA: TGCAGTGCTAAGGGTGCTAATGAAAAACTGTTTTTT; CDR3 protein: CSAKGANEKLFF; D gene: .; J gene: TRBJ1-4; clone size: few; CDR3 length: 12; V gene: TRBV20-1
CDR3 DNA: TGCGCCAGCAGCCGGGGCCTCACAGATACGCAGTATTTT; CDR3 protein: CASSRGLTDTQYF; D gene: .; J gene: TRBJ2-3; clone size: few; CDR3 length: 13; V gene: TRBV5-1
CDR3 DNA: TGTGCCATCAGTGAGTCGCAGGGGAGATCCGCGGATACGCAGTATTTT; CDR3 protein: CAISESQGRSADTQYF; D gene: .; J gene: TRBJ2-3; clone size: .; CDR3 length: 16; V gene: TRBV10-3
CDR3 DNA: TGTGCCAGCAGTTACTCGAAGGGGCATACGCAGTATTTT; CDR3 protein: CASSYSKGHTQYF; D gene: .; J gene: TRBJ2-3; clone size: many; CDR3 length: 13; V gene: TRBV6-2/TRBV6-3
CDR3 DNA: TGTGCCAGCAGTTTGACGGGTGAAACCACAGATACGCAGTATTTT; CDR3 protein: CASSLTGETTDTQYF; D gene: .; J gene: TRBJ2-3; clone size: .; CDR3 length: 15; V gene: TRBV12-3/TRBV12-4
CDR3 DNA: TGCAGTGCTAGACCCTGGAGTAGCGCTTCCAAAAACATTCAGTACTTC; CDR3 protein: CSARPWSSASKNIQYF; D gene: .; J gene: TRBJ2-4; clone size: .; CDR3 length: 16; V gene: TRBV20-1
CDR3 DNA: TGTGCCAGCAGCTTAGGGTGGCAAGAGACCCAGTACTTC; CDR3 protein: CASSLGWQETQYF; D gene: .; J gene: TRBJ2-5; clone size: few; CDR3 length: 13; V gene: TRBV7-2
CDR3 DNA: TGTGCCAGCTCCCCGACTAGCGGGGCCCAGCAGTATTTT; CDR3 protein: CASSPTSGAQQYF; D gene: TRBD2; J gene: TRBJ2-3; clone size: .; CDR3 length: 13; V gene: TRBV7-2
CDR3 DNA: TGTGCCAGCAGCTTAAACGGGGGAGTGGACACCGGGGAGCTGTTTTTT; CDR3 protein: CASSLNGGVDTGELFF; D gene: .; J gene: TRBJ2-2; clone size: few; CDR3 length: 16; V gene: TRBV7-3
CDR3 DNA: TGTGCCACCAACCCGGGGCAGGGCACTGAAGCTTTCTTT; CDR3 protein: CATNPGQGTEAFF; D gene: .; J gene: TRBJ1-1; clone size: .; CDR3 length: 13; V gene: TRBV19
CDR3 DNA: TGTGCCAGCACCAGACAGTTACTCTTCTACGAGCAGTACTTC; CDR3 protein: CASTRQLLFYEQYF; D gene: .; J gene: TRBJ2-7; clone size: few; CDR3 length: 14; V gene: TRBV28
CDR3 DNA: TGCAGTGCTAATCCGGGGAGCGGCCAATACGAGCAGTACTTC; CDR3 protein: CSANPGSGQYEQYF; D gene: .; J gene: TRBJ2-7; clone size: few; CDR3 length: 14; V gene: TRBV20-1
CDR3 DNA: TGTGCCAGCAGTTCCGGGGACAGGACAGTTTCACCCCTCCACTTT; CDR3 protein: CASSSGDRTVSPLHF; D gene: TRBD1; J gene: TRBJ1-6; clone size: .; CDR3 length: 15; V gene: TRBV28
CDR3 DNA: TGTGCCAGCAGCTCCCGGGGACTAGCTAGCCACGAGCAGTACTTC; CDR3 protein: CASSSRGLASHEQYF; D gene: TRBD2; J gene: TRBJ2-7; clone size: .; CDR3 length: 15; V gene: TRBV7-2
CDR3 DNA: TGCGCCAGCAGTGATAGGTCCGGTATCACTGAAGCTTTCTTT; CDR3 protein: CASSDRSGITEAFF; D gene: .; J gene: TRBJ1-1; clone size: few; CDR3 length: 14; V gene: TRBV10-2
CDR3 DNA: TGCAGCGTTGAACTTGTTCACGAGACTAGCGCGACAGATACGCAGTATTTT; CDR3 protein: CSVELVHETSATDTQYF; D gene: TRBD2; J gene: TRBJ2-3; clone size: .; CDR3 length: 17; V gene: TRBV29-1
CDR3 DNA: TGTGCCAGCAGCTCCCACGGACTAGCGGGAGCCAGGGTCGGTGAGCAGTTCTTC; CDR3 protein: CASSSHGLAGARVGEQFF; D gene: TRBD2; J gene: TRBJ2-1; clone size: few; CDR3 length: 18; V gene: TRBV7-8
CDR3 DNA: TGTGCCAGCAGTTTAACGACCTCCGGGGTCACTGAAGCTTTCTTT; CDR3 protein: CASSLTTSGVTEAFF; D gene: .; J gene: TRBJ1-1; clone size: many; CDR3 length: 15; V gene: TRBV12-3/TRBV12-4
CDR3 DNA: TGTGCCAGCAGCACCCACTACGAGCAGTACTTC; CDR3 protein: CASSTHYEQYF; D gene: .; J gene: TRBJ2-7; clone size: .; CDR3 length: 11; V gene: TRBV7-2
CDR3 DNA: TGTGCCAGCAGTCGGACAGGGGGGTCCTACGAGCAGTACTTC; CDR3 protein: CASSRTGGSYEQYF; D gene: TRBD1; J gene: TRBJ2-7; clone size: many; CDR3 length: 14; V gene: TRBV12-3/TRBV12-4
CDR3 DNA: TGCGCCAGCAGCTTGGGAGGGGCCCGCCAGCCCCAGCATTTT; CDR3 protein: CASSLGGARQPQHF; D gene: .; J gene: TRBJ1-5; clone size: few; CDR3 length: 14; V gene: TRBV5-1
CDR3 DNA: TGCGCCAGCAGCTACGGGATCCAGGGCAATCAGCCCCAGCATTTT; CDR3 protein: CASSYGIQGNQPQHF; D gene: .; J gene: TRBJ1-5; clone size: few; CDR3 length: 15; V gene: TRBV4-3
CDR3 DNA: TGTGCCAGCAGTTTAATGACCTTACAGTACTTC; CDR3 protein: CASSLMTLQYF; D gene: .; J gene: TRBJ2-4; clone size: few; CDR3 length: 11; V gene: TRBV28
CDR3 DNA: TGTGCCATCAGTGATTACAACAGGGCTGGTGAGCAGTTCTTC; CDR3 protein: CAISDYNRAGEQFF; D gene: .; J gene: TRBJ2-1; clone size: .; CDR3 length: 14; V gene: TRBV10-3
CDR3 DNA: TGTGCCATCAGTGAGGTGGGGGGTAATCAGCCCCAGCATTTT; CDR3 protein: CAISEVGGNQPQHF; D gene: .; J gene: TRBJ1-5; clone size: few; CDR3 length: 14; V gene: TRBV10-3
CDR3 DNA: TGCGCCAGCAGCTCCGGGACTAGCGGGAGGGTCGCAGATACGCAGTATTTT; CDR3 protein: CASSSGTSGRVADTQYF; D gene: TRBD2; J gene: TRBJ2-3; clone size: few; CDR3 length: 17; V gene: TRBV5-1
CDR3 DNA: TGTGCCATCAGTGAGACTCTAGGGGGGCAGTTCTTC; CDR3 protein: CAISETLGGQFF; D gene: .; J gene: TRBJ2-1; clone size: .; CDR3 length: 12; V gene: TRBV10-3
CDR3 DNA: TGTGCCAGCAGCCAGGAAGGGGATGAAGCTTTCTTT; CDR3 protein: CASSQEGDEAFF; D gene: .; J gene: TRBJ1-1; clone size: .; CDR3 length: 12; V gene: TRBV4-2
CDR3 DNA: TGTGCCACCGGGTCTCTAAGGAATGAGCAGTTCTTC; CDR3 protein: CATGSLRNEQFF; D gene: .; J gene: TRBJ2-1; clone size: .; CDR3 length: 12; V gene: TRBV6-4
CDR3 DNA: TGTGCCAGCAGCCCGAGACTAGATATCGAGCAGTACTTC; CDR3 protein: CASSPRLDIEQYF; D gene: .; J gene: TRBJ2-7; clone size: .; CDR3 length: 13; V gene: TRBV6-2/TRBV6-3
CDR3 DNA: TGTGCCAGCAGTTTGCCTCCTCCTGAGGCAACAACTAATGAAAAACTGTTTTTT; CDR3 protein: CASSLPPPEATTNEKLFF; D gene: .; J gene: TRBJ1-4; clone size: .; CDR3 length: 18; V gene: TRBV28
CDR3 DNA: TGCAGCGTTGTTGCGGGGCCCCTCCCGAGTGAAAAACTGTTTTTT; CDR3 protein: CSVVAGPLPSEKLFF; D gene: .; J gene: TRBJ1-4; clone size: .; CDR3 length: 15; V gene: TRBV29-1
CDR3 DNA: TGCGCCAGCAGCCCCCAGGGCGGTTCCGAGCAGTACTTC; CDR3 protein: CASSPQGGSEQYF; D gene: .; J gene: TRBJ2-7; clone size: many; CDR3 length: 13; V gene: TRBV5-1
CDR3 DNA: TGTGCCAGCAGTACCCCCCCGCCGAAGAACACTGAAGCTTTCTTT; CDR3 protein: CASSTPPPKNTEAFF; D gene: .; J gene: TRBJ1-1; clone size: .; CDR3 length: 15; V gene: TRBV6-2/TRBV6-3
CDR3 DNA: TGCAGTGCCACGACAACGTCCCATGGCTACACCTTC; CDR3 protein: CSATTTSHGYTF; D gene: .; J gene: TRBJ1-2; clone size: .; CDR3 length: 12; V gene: TRBV20-1